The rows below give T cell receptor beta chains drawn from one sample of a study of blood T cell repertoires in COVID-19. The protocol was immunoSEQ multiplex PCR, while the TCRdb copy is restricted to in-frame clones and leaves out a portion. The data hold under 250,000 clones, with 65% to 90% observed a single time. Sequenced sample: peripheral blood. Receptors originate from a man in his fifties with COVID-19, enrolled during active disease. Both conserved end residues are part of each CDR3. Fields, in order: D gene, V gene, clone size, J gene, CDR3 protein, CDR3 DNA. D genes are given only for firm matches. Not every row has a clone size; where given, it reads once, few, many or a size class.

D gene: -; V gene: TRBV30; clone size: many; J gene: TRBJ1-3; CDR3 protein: CAWIEGAGNTIYF; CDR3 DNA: TGTGCCTGGATAGAGGGTGCCGGAAACACCATATATTTT
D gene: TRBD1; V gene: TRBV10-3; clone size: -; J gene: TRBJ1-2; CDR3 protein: CASKGTGANYGYTF; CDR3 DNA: TGTGCCTCTAAGGGGACAGGGGCGAACTATGGCTACACCTTC
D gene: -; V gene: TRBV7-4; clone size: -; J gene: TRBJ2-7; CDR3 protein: CASRQPGAAAIPKDEQYF; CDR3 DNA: TGTGCCAGCAGACAGCCTGGGGCGGCGGCGATCCCTAAGGACGAGCAGTACTTC
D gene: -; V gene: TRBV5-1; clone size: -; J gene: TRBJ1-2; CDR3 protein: CASSLETGETYGYTF; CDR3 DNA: TGCGCCAGCAGCTTGGAGACAGGTGAAACCTATGGCTACACCTTC
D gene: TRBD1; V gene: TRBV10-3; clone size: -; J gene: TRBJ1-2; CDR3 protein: CAISGDRGLVGYTF; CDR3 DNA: TGTGCCATCAGTGGGGACAGGGGATTGGTTGGCTACACCTTC
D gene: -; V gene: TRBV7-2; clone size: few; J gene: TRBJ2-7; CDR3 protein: CASSLLGGSYEQYF; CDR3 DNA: TGTGCCAGCAGCTTGCTAGGAGGCTCCTACGAGCAGTACTTC
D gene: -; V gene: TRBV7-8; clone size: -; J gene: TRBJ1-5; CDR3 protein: CASTQTSVTNNQPQHF; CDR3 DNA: TGTGCCAGCACCCAGACATCCGTTACAAACAATCAGCCCCAGCATTTT
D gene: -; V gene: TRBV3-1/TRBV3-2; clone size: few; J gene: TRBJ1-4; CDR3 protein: CASSQAFGPGGNEKLFF; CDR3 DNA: TGTGCCAGCAGCCAAGCCTTTGGTCCGGGAGGTAATGAAAAACTGTTTTTT
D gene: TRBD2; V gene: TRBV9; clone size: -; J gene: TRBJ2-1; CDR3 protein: CASSAHMGGIRANEQFF; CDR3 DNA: TGTGCCAGCAGCGCCCATATGGGGGGGATCCGGGCCAATGAGCAGTTCTTC
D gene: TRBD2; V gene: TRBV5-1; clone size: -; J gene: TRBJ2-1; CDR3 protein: CASSPSGGSGGPGEQFF; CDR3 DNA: TGCGCCAGCAGCCCTAGCGGGGGCAGCGGGGGGCCGGGGGAGCAGTTCTTC
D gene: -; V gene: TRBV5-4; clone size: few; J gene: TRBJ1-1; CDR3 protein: CASSLVGVMNTEAFF; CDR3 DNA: TGTGCCAGCAGCTTGGTCGGTGTAATGAACACTGAAGCTTTCTTT
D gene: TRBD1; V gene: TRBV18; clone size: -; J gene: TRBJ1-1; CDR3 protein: CASSPKGAWVNTEAFF; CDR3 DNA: TGTGCCAGCTCACCCAAGGGGGCCTGGGTGAACACTGAAGCTTTCTTT
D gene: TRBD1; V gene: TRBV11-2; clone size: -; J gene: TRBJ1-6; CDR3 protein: CASSLDRGYSPLHF; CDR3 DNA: TGTGCCAGCAGCTTAGACAGGGGGTATTCACCCCTCCACTTT
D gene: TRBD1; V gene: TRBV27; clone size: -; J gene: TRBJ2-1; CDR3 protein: CASRGQGLGRGRKSSYNEQFF; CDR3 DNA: TGTGCCAGCCGCGGACAGGGGCTTGGGAGGGGGCGTAAGAGCTCCTACAATGAGCAGTTCTTC
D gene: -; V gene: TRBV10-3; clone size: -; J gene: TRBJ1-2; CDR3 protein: CAIHDSYGYTF; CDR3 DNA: TGTGCCATCCACGACAGCTATGGCTACACCTTC
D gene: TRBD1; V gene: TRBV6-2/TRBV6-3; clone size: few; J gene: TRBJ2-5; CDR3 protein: CASSTGARETQYF; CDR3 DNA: TGTGCCAGCAGCACAGGGGCGCGGGAGACCCAGTACTTC
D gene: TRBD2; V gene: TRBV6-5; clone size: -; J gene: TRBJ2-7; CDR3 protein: CASSPSGGYEQYF; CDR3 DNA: TGTGCCAGCAGTCCCTCGGGAGGCTACGAGCAGTACTTC
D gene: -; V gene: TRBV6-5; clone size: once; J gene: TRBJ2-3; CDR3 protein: CASSPSGGTDTQYF; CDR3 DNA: TGTGCCAGCAGCCCCTCAGGGGGCACAGATACGCAGTATTTT
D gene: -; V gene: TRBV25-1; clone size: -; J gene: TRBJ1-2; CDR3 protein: CASSAGGGQIYGYTF; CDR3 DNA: TGTGCCAGCAGTGCCGGCGGAGGACAGATCTATGGCTACACCTTC
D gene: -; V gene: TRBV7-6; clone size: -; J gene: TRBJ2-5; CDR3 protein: CASSSSPPTGLQETQYF; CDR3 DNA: TGTGCCAGCAGCTCTAGCCCCCCCACAGGGCTCCAAGAGACCCAGTACTTC
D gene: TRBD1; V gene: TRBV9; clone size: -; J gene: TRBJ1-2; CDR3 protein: CASSTMDREHYGYTF; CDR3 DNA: TGTGCCAGCAGCACAATGGACAGGGAGCACTATGGCTACACCTTC
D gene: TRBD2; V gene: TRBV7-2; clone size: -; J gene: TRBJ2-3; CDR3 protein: CASTQRGLSTDTQYF; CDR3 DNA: TGTGCCAGCACCCAGCGGGGCCTTAGCACAGATACGCAGTATTTT
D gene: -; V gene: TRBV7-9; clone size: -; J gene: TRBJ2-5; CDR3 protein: CASSLGPDAGNQETQYF; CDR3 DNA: TGTGCCAGCAGCTTAGGGCCTGACGCCGGGAATCAAGAGACCCAGTACTTC
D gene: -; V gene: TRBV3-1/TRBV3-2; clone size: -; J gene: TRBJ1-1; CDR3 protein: CASSLRQHNTEAFF; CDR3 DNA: TGTGCCAGCAGCCTGCGACAGCATAACACTGAAGCTTTCTTT
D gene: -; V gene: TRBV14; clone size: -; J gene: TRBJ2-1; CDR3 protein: CASSQIGGSYNEQFF; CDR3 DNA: TGTGCCAGCAGCCAAATCGGGGGTTCCTACAATGAGCAGTTCTTC
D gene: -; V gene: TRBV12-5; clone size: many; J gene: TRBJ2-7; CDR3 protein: CASGLTPTALPYYEQYF; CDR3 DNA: TGTGCTAGTGGTTTAACCCCGACAGCACTCCCCTACTACGAGCAGTACTTC
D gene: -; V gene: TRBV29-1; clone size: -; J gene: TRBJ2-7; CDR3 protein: CSVEESRGEYF; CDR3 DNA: TGCAGCGTTGAAGAGAGCAGGGGAGAGTACTTC
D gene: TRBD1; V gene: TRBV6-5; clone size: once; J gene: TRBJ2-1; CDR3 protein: CATRPGQYNEQFF; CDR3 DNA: TGTGCCACCAGGCCGGGACAGTACAATGAGCAGTTCTTC
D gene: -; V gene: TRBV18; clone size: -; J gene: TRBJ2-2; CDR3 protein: CASSPPDTYTGELFF; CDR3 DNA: TGTGCCAGCTCACCACCGGACACTTACACCGGGGAGCTGTTTTTT
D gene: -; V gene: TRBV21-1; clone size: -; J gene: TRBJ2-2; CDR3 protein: CASDLLAPNTGELFF; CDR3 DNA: TGTGCCAGCGACCTTCTAGCGCCGAACACCGGGGAGCTGTTTTTT